The 21 T cell receptor beta chains below were found in one sample sequenced in a study of T cells in Graves' hyperthyroidism and ophthalmopathy (dated by TCRdb to between 2018 and 2021). Libraries were constructed by multiplex PCR. These reads were obtained on an Illumina HiSeq 2000. TCR beta CDR3 regions were amplified from RNA transcripts. The TCR CDR3 was subjected to a first round of RT-PCR using the HTBI primer set and the Qiagen OneStep RT-PCR kit. The public reads were reanalyzed by TCRdb: fastp trimming at Q25, MiXCR alignment, in-frame beta chains only. Every entry covers one CDR3 protein and lists the most common genes and DNA from its rows. Counted in this sample were over 300,000 distinct CDR3 sequences; roughly 14% of them appeared once. The ten largest clones capture 11% of the sample. The sequenced sample consisted of blood. All receptors come from a woman aged 55-75 years with Graves' hyperthyroidism.

V and J are TRBV25-1 and TRBJ2-7; no clear D gene. This CDR3 spans 11 amino acids. Per germline, CDR1 MGHDK and CDR2 SYGVNS. The V end lost 2 bases, the J end lost 4 bases, and 3 bases lay between the germline ends. The CDR3 coding sequence is TGTGCCAGCAGTGAAGAGTACGAGCAGTACTTC. It translates to CASSEEYEQYF.

This clonotype was counted ten times or more. This chain links TRBV20-1 with TRBJ2-2, with 10 nucleotides matching TRBD2. V lost 2 bases to trimming and J lost 3 bases; unmatched junction nucleotides: 0. This CDR3 has 14 residues. The germline CDR1 and CDR2 sequences are DFQATT and SNEGSKA (reference sequence). CDR3 coding DNA: TGCAGTGCTAGACTAGCGGGAGACACCGGGGAGCTGTTTTTT. Its protein product is CSARLAGDTGELFF.

This clonotype appeared many times. The chain has TRBV7-9 and TRBJ2-1; no definite D call. Per the germline V gene, CDR1 is SEHNR and CDR2 is FQNEAQ (reference sequence). V was cut by 0 bases and J by 0 bases, with 6 bases left in between. The CDR3 sequence is 15 residues long. DNA for the CDR3: TGTGCCAGCAGCTTAGCGCTCGGCTCCTACAATGAGCAGTTCTTC. It codes for CASSLALGSYNEQFF.

In this sample, this clonotype turned up many times. The chain couples TRBV16 to TRBJ1-3; 7 bases line up with TRBD1. Germline V gives CDR1 KGHSY, CDR2 FQNENV. The CDR3 is 14 amino acids. V dropped 2 bases and J dropped 2; count of bases not matched to a gene: 0. CDR3 DNA: TGTGCCAGCAGCCAAGGGACAGCTGGAAACACCATATATTTT. As protein: CASSQGTAGNTIYF.

The CDR3 loop reads CSARAVGAPNGDTQYF. The CDR3 bases are TGCAGTGCTAGAGCGGTCGGGGCTCCTAATGGAGATACGCAGTATTTT. V usage is TRBV20-1 and J usage is TRBJ2-3; D may be TRBD1 or TRBD2 (5 bases each). This CDR3 has 16 residues. V gave up 1 base and J gave up 5 bases, with 19 bases separating them. CDR1 and CDR2 from the germline V gene are DFQATT and SNEGSKA (reference sequence).

This clonotype has a handful of counts. CDR3 loop: CASKTGSTRGGSPLHF. CDR3 sequence (DNA): TGTGCCAGCAAAACAGGGTCTACTCGGGGTGGTTCACCCCTCCACTTT. The chain recombines TRBV6-1 with TRBJ1-6, with a possible D match to TRBD1 (6 bases). This CDR3 spans 16 amino acids. Germline V lookup: CDR1 MNHNS, CDR2 SASEGT. The germline V and J ends were trimmed by 7 bases and 9 bases, with 22 bases remaining between them.

V and J are TRBV10-3 and TRBJ1-3; no definite D call. V lost 0 bases and J 0 bases, leaving 12 bases between the germline ends. This CDR3 spans 17 amino acids. CDR1 and CDR2 from the germline V gene are ENHRY and SYGVKD. CDR3 protein: CAISESGRPYSGNTIYF. The CDR3 region has the DNA TGTGCCATCAGTGAGTCTGGCCGCCCGTACTCTGGAAACACCATATATTTT.

This chain joins TRBV4-1 and TRBJ2-7, with D tentatively TRBD2 (6 bases). This CDR3 has 12 amino acids. Germline-derived CDR1 and CDR2 are MGHRA and YSYEKL. V lost 2 bases, J lost 9 bases, and 11 bases lay in between. CDR3 nucleotides: TGCGCCAGCAGCCAAACGGTGGGGGGGCAGTACTTC. It yields the protein CASSQTVGGQYF.

The table lists this clonotype with many counts. This chain joins TRBV3-1 and TRBJ2-7; TRBD2 is a possible D gene (7 bases). This CDR3 contains 12 residues. Germline lookup yields CDR1 LGHDT and CDR2 YNNKEL (reference sequence). V lost 8 bases, J lost 7 bases, and 15 bases lay in between. CDR3 in DNA: TGTGCCAGCTCCTCGGGGGGCCGGGAGCAGTACTTC. This gives the protein CASSSGGREQYF.

This clonotype was seen ten or more times. This chain connects TRBV7-8 to TRBJ2-5; D unresolved. In germline, CDR1 is SGHVS, CDR2 FQNEAQ. Trimming removed 1 base at V and 3 bases at J, with 18 bases between. The CDR3 has 17 amino acids. The CDR3 reads CASSLEAYRALEETQYF. CDR3 in DNA: TGTGCCAGCAGCTTAGAGGCATACCGGGCCTTAGAAGAGACCCAGTACTTC.

This clonotype has only a few counts. The V gene is TRBV6-2 or TRBV6-3, the J gene TRBJ1-1; 11 bases align to TRBD1. The CDR3 length is 16 residues. CDR1 is MNHEY, CDR2 SVGEGT, per germline. The V gene end was trimmed by 5 bases and the J gene end by 1 base; junction bases not matched to a gene: 6. The DNA for the CDR3 is TGTGCCAGCAGTACACCCGGGACAGGGGGGAACACTGAAGCTTTCTTT. Encoded protein: CASSTPGTGGNTEAFF.

The gene calls are TRBV6-1 and TRBJ1-2; unclear D gene. The CDR3 length is 12 residues. Trimming pared 2 bases from V and 2 bases from J, leaving 3 bases between. CDR1 is MNHNS, CDR2 SASEGT, per germline. CDR3 sequence: CASSENNYGYTF. The CDR3 nucleotides are TGTGCCAGCAGTGAAAACAACTATGGCTACACCTTC.

This clonotype was observed at least ten times. The V and J genes are TRBV2 and TRBJ2-7; no clear D gene. Germline values: CDR1 SNHLY, CDR2 FYNNEI. The CDR3 has 11 residues. Trimming stripped 5 bases from V and 2 bases from J, with 4 bases between. The CDR3: CASSITYEQYF. In DNA form, the CDR3 reads TGTGCCAGCAGTATAACCTACGAGCAGTACTTC.

This clonotype occurred many times. The V and J genes are TRBV6-2 or TRBV6-3 and TRBJ2-5; D is possibly TRBD2 (6 bases). The CDR3 contains 13 residues. V was shortened by 6 bases and J by 1 base, with 9 bases between the two germline ends. The V gene's germline CDR1 is MNHEY and CDR2 SVGEGT. CDR3: CASRVSGQETQYF. For the CDR3, the DNA is TGTGCCAGCAGAGTTAGCGGCCAAGAGACCCAGTACTTC.

This clonotype has at least ten counts. The genes are TRBV12-3 or TRBV12-4 and TRBJ1-1; D is possibly TRBD1 (6 bases). V was cut by 3 bases and J by 5 bases, with 10 bases left in between. The CDR3 is made up of 13 amino acids. This CDR3 reads CASSLQDRTEAFF. In DNA form, the CDR3 reads TGTGCCAGCAGTTTGCAGGACAGAACTGAAGCTTTCTTT.

This clonotype was recorded many times. The V call is TRBV6-1, the J call TRBJ1-2, with TRBD1 matching over 8 bases. In germline, CDR1 is MNHNS, CDR2 SASEGT. This CDR3 is built from 15 residues. Trimming took 5 bases from V and 8 from J; bases not matched to a gene: 13. Here the CDR3 reads CASSPPGQGVRGYTF. The CDR3 coding sequence is TGTGCCAGCAGTCCGCCTGGACAGGGAGTTCGGGGCTACACCTTC.

This clonotype was counted ten times or more. This sequence joins TRBV15 and TRBJ1-1, with 7 bases fitting TRBD1. The ends lost 5 bases at V and 3 bases at J; junction bases unmatched: 3. The CDR3 length is 13 residues. Germline loops: CDR1 LNHNV, CDR2 YYDKDF (reference sequence). CDR3 nucleotide sequence: TGTGCCACCAGCGTTGGGACAGACACTGAAGCTTTCTTT. Translated: CATSVGTDTEAFF.

This clonotype was recorded only once. This chain joins TRBV7-2 and TRBJ1-4; no clear D gene. The germline V gene encodes CDR1 SGHTA and CDR2 FQGNSA. This CDR3 region has 15 residues. Trimming pared 4 bases from V and 0 bases from J, leaving 9 bases between. Here the CDR3 reads CASSSAISTNEKLFF. The CDR3 DNA is TGTGCCAGCAGCTCGGCAATATCAACTAATGAAAAACTGTTTTTT.

J is TRBJ2-1 and V is TRBV7-3; D is unclear. Per the germline V gene, CDR1 is SGHTA and CDR2 is FQGTGA. The CDR3 runs to 12 residues. With 2 bases removed from V and 9 bases from J, the gap between germline ends came to 8 bases. The CDR3, as DNA: TGTGCCAGCAGCTTAGTAGTCGGTGAGCAGTTCTTC. This encodes CASSLVVGEQFF.

This clonotype was picked up many times. The chain combines TRBV18 with TRBJ1-1, with D possibly TRBD1 on 6 matching bases. The CDR3 is made up of 14 amino acids. Germline V CDR1 and CDR2: KGHSH, LQKENI. Trimming left V 2 bases short and J 4 bases short, with 11 bases between. The CDR3 coding sequence is TGTGCCAGCTCACCAGGCGGGGGCGGCACTGAAGCTTTCTTT. Residues: CASSPGGGGTEAFF.

This clonotype has at least ten counts. The chain couples TRBV7-2 to TRBJ2-7; D is possibly TRBD2 (5 bases). The V end was cut by 8 bases, the J end by 0 bases, with 14 bases between. This CDR3 is built from 14 residues. The germline CDR1 and CDR2 sequences are SGHTA and FQGNSA. The CDR3 reads CASRRGYYSYEQYF. The CDR3 DNA reads as TGTGCCAGCCGCCGGGGATATTACTCCTACGAGCAGTACTTC.